This entry lists 29 T cell receptor beta chains sequenced from one sample in a study of shared clonotypes between healthy human individuals. Measured with immunoSEQ multiplex PCR; TCRdb has only the in-frame clones, and not every one. The table has approximately 2.3 million clones, more than 80% seen once. What was sequenced was naive CD4+ T cells from PBMCs. Subset reported: CD45RA+ positively selected. These receptors came from a man aged 18 to 30 in good health. Some clones in this sample may be carry-over from other donors' samples.

This chain uses TRBV7-2 with TRBJ1-2; weak D call: TRBD1 (6 bases). CDR3 length: 14 amino acids. V was pared by 0 bases and J by 7 bases, with 12 bases between. In germline, CDR1 is SGHTA, CDR2 FQGNSA. The CDR3 bases are TGTGCCAGCAGCTTAGCCGAGGGGGTATCTGGCTACACCTTC. Its translation is CASSLAEGVSGYTF.

The table lists this clone with a few counts. V is TRBV7-8 and J is TRBJ1-5; the D is unclear. This CDR3 is built from 12 residues. V lost 2 bases to trimming and J lost 9 bases, with 8 bases between them. Germline CDR1 reads SGHVS; CDR2 reads FQNEAQ. CDR3 DNA: TGTGCCAGCAGCTTAATAACACGGCCCCAGCATTTT. This encodes CASSLITRPQHF.

To note about this clone: Other DNA sequences from this sample encode an identical CDR3 as well. The chain has TRBV19 and TRBJ1-2; no definite D call. This CDR3 region has 13 residues. Per germline, CDR1 LNHDA and CDR2 SQIVND (reference sequence). The V gene lost 0 bases and the J gene lost 2 bases, with 4 bases spanning the gap. The CDR3 here is CASSIEGNYGYTF. The CDR3 coding sequence is TGTGCCAGTAGTATAGAGGGGAACTATGGCTACACCTTC.

The gene calls are TRBV28 and TRBJ2-4, with TRBD2 as a possible D gene (6 bases). From germline, CDR1 is MDHEN and CDR2 SYDVKM. The CDR3 consists of 16 residues. Trimming left V 1 base short and J 0 bases short, with 10 bases between. CDR3 loop: CASSLLGEAAKNIQYF. The CDR3 coding sequence is TGTGCCAGCAGTTTATTGGGGGAGGCAGCCAAAAACATTCAGTACTTC.

Note on this clone: This same CDR3 is encoded by further DNA sequences in the sample. V and J are TRBV29-1 and TRBJ2-3; TRBD2 agrees at 7 bases. The germline CDR1 and CDR2 sequences are SQVTM and ANQGSEA. V lost 2 bases, J lost 3 bases, and 5 bases stayed unmatched. CDR3 length: 14 amino acids. CDR3 amino acids: CSVERGEGTDTQYF. The CDR3 coding sequence is TGCAGCGTTGAACGCGGGGAGGGGACAGATACGCAGTATTTT.

This sequence joins TRBV7-9 and TRBJ2-1, with a weak D call TRBD2 (5 bases). The CDR3 has 15 amino acids. Trimming pared 8 bases from V and 0 bases from J, leaving 14 bases between. Germline V gives CDR1 SEHNR, CDR2 FQNEAQ (reference sequence). The CDR3 DNA follows: TGTGCCAGCCCGGATTTGGGGAGCTCCTACAATGAGCAGTTCTTC. Its translation: CASPDLGSSYNEQFF. The variable domain in full, with the rest retrieved from reference TRBV7-9 and TRBJ2-1, is DTGVSQNPRHKITKRGQNVTFRCDPISEHNRLYWYRQTLGQGPEFLTYFQNEAQLEKSRLLSDRFSAERPKGSFSTLEIQRTEQGDSAMYLCASPDLGSSYNEQFFGPGTRLTVL.

The J gene is TRBJ2-1, the V gene TRBV18; D may match TRBD1 or TRBD2 (6 bases each). This CDR3 has 15 residues. V was clipped by 8 bases and J by 3 bases, with 17 bases between them. Germline V gene lookup returns CDR1 KGHSH and CDR2 LQKENI. The CDR3: CASLGGPLDYNEQFF. CDR3 DNA sequence: TGTGCCAGCCTCGGGGGCCCCCTCGACTACAATGAGCAGTTCTTC. Based on the CDR3 plus reference TRBV18 and TRBJ2-1, the full variable domain is NAGVMQNPRHLVRRRGQEARLRCSPMKGHSHVYWYRQLPEEGLKFMVYLQKENIIDESGMPKERFSAEFPKEGPSILRIQQVVRGDSAAYFCASLGGPLDYNEQFFGPGTRLTVL.

The chain is built from TRBV7-9 and TRBJ2-2; 8 nucleotides align to TRBD2. V shed 5 bases, J shed 6 bases, and the junction held 5 bases outside the gene matches. CDR3 length: 14 amino acids. Germline CDR1 and CDR2: SEHNR and FQNEAQ (reference sequence). Written as DNA, the CDR3 is TGTGCCAGCAGCCCCCGGGGGGGGGCCGGGGAGCTGTTTTTT. Its translation: CASSPRGGAGELFF.

The chain joins TRBV29-1 to TRBJ1-5; possible D gene TRBD1, 5 bases. Between the trimmed V and J ends, which lost 6 bases and 9 bases, there was a span of 9 bases. Germline CDR1 SQVTM, CDR2 ANQGSEA. The CDR3 runs to 10 residues. CDR3 sequence (DNA): TGCAGCGTCCAGGGAAGGCCCCAGCATTTT. It translates to CSVQGRPQHF.

The V and J genes are TRBV28 and TRBJ1-1; D gene uncertain. The V end was cut by 2 bases, the J end by 8 bases, with 9 bases between. In germline, CDR1 is MDHEN, CDR2 SYDVKM. The CDR3 spans 12 residues. The CDR3 DNA sequence: TGTGCCAGCAGTTTAGGCATCGCGGAAGCTTTCTTT. Encoded protein: CASSLGIAEAFF.

The genes are TRBV7-9 and TRBJ2-5; D might be TRBD1 (5 bases). The germline V gene has CDR1 SEHNR and CDR2 FQNEAQ (reference sequence). This CDR3 is 13 amino acids long. V gave up 4 bases and J gave up 9 bases, with 15 bases separating them. The CDR3 spells CASSSTAFLAQYF. The CDR3 DNA sequence: TGTGCCAGCAGCTCGACAGCGTTCTTGGCCCAGTACTTC. Using reference TRBV7-9 and TRBJ2-5 for the parts outside the CDR3, the full variable domain is DTGVSQNPRHKITKRGQNVTFRCDPISEHNRLYWYRQTLGQGPEFLTYFQNEAQLEKSRLLSDRFSAERPKGSFSTLEIQRTEQGDSAMYLCASSSTAFLAQYFGPGTRLLVL.

This chain joins TRBV27 and TRBJ1-5, with 7 bases matching TRBD1. This CDR3 comprises 15 residues. Germline lookup yields CDR1 MNHEY and CDR2 SMNVEV (reference sequence). Trimming cost V 3 bases and J 12 bases; bases outside gene matches: 14. The CDR3 DNA reads as TGTGCCAGCAGTTTTGTTGGGACAGCCTCGGGACTCCAGCATTTT. It translates to CASSFVGTASGLQHF.

On this clone itself: Other DNA variants within this sample encode the same CDR3. The chain carries TRBV5-1 and TRBJ1-1; possible D gene TRBD1, 5 bases. Germline values: CDR1 SGHRS, CDR2 YFSETQ. V dropped 4 bases and J dropped 2 bases, with 12 bases sitting between them. This CDR3 has 14 residues. CDR3: CASSPDRPNTEAFF. CDR3 coding DNA: TGCGCCAGCAGCCCCGACAGACCAAACACTGAAGCTTTCTTT.

The sample holds one count of this clone. The genes are TRBV7-8 and TRBJ1-2, with TRBD1 as a possible D gene (5 bases). Trimming took 5 bases from V and 3 from J, leaving 13 bases between them. This CDR3 spans 14 amino acids. The germline V gene has CDR1 SGHVS and CDR2 FQNEAQ. The CDR3 nucleotides read TGTGCCAGCAGCCCCACGCGCAGGGACTATGGCTACACCTTC. Translating gives CASSPTRRDYGYTF. Looking up the rest from reference TRBV7-8 and TRBJ1-2 gives the full variable domain: GAGVSQSPRYKVAKRGQDVALRCDPISGHVSLFWYQQALGQGPEFLTYFQNEAQLDKSGLPSDRFFAERPEGSVSTLKIQRTQQEDSAVYLCASSPTRRDYGYTFGSGTRLTVV.

The chain joins TRBV4-3 to TRBJ2-7; 9 bases map to TRBD2. V dropped 0 bases and J dropped 7; count of bases not matched to a gene: 7. Looked up from germline, CDR1 is LGHNA and CDR2 is YSLEER. The CDR3 extends over 15 amino acids. The CDR3 coding sequence is TGCGCCAGCAGCCAAGATTATGGCGGGAGGGGTGAGCAGTACTTC. It encodes CASSQDYGGRGEQYF.

V and J are TRBV19 and TRBJ1-3, with D perhaps TRBD1 (5 bases). The CDR3 is 14 amino acids. Germline CDR1 and CDR2: LNHDA and SQIVND (reference sequence). V gave up 8 bases and J gave up 0 bases, with 11 bases separating them. This CDR3 is CASGRQNSGNTIYF. The CDR3 DNA reads TGTGCCAGTGGCAGACAGAACTCTGGAAACACCATATATTTT.

The chain is built from TRBV5-3 and TRBJ2-5; D remains unclear. TRBV5-3 is given ORF status, its function remaining uncertain. The CDR3 loop spans 15 amino acids. Trimming took 0 bases from V and 5 from J, leaving 14 bases between them. The CDR3 region has the DNA TGTGCCAGAAGCTTGGCCACAAGGTGTCCCGAGACCCAGTACTTC. Translation gives CARSLATRCPETQYF.

The chain joins TRBV6-1 to TRBJ1-2; TRBD1 aligns across 8 bases. Germline V gene lookup returns CDR1 MNHNS and CDR2 SASEGT. With 1 base clipped from V and 4 bases from J, the junction kept 8 bases outside the gene matches. The CDR3 sequence is 16 residues long. CDR3 nucleotide sequence: TGTGCCAGCAGTGAAGGGTATCAGGGGGCGGCCTATGGCTACACCTTC. Its translation: CASSEGYQGAAYGYTF.

The table lists this clone with a count of one. The chain carries TRBV9 and TRBJ2-1; 11 bases line up with TRBD2. The V segment lost 3 bases and the J segment 7 bases; nucleotides outside the gene matches: 6. CDR1 is SGDLS and CDR2 is YYNGEE in the germline V gene. The CDR3 runs to 15 residues. Here the CDR3 reads CASSAGLAAWNEQFF. The CDR3 DNA reads as TGTGCCAGCAGCGCGGGACTAGCGGCTTGGAATGAGCAGTTCTTC.

This chain links TRBV12-5 with TRBJ2-1; TRBD1 matches at 8 bases. V lost 2 bases to trimming and J lost 5 bases; unmatched junction nucleotides: 14. Germline CDR1 is LGHNT and CDR2 is FRNRAP. There are 18 residues in the CDR3. The CDR3 reads CASGLKLGQGPWDNEQFF. In nucleotides, the CDR3 is TGTGCTAGTGGTTTGAAACTTGGACAGGGACCATGGGACAATGAGCAGTTCTTC.

In DNA form, the CDR3 reads TGTGCCAGCAGTCCAGTCAATAGGGTATACGAGCAGTACTTC. This encodes CASSPVNRVYEQYF. The V call is TRBV6-1, the J call TRBJ2-7; D remains ambiguous. The germline V and J ends were trimmed by 5 bases and 4 bases, with 15 bases remaining between them. Germline assignment: CDR1 MNHNS and CDR2 SASEGT. This CDR3 comprises 14 residues.

This rearrangement joins TRBV9 to TRBJ2-6, with a possible D match to TRBD2 (5 bases). The CDR3 has 15 amino acids. Trimming removed 3 bases from V and 2 bases from J, with 9 bases in between. Germline CDR1 reads SGDLS; CDR2 reads YYNGEE. DNA of the CDR3: TGTGCCAGCAGCGACGTCGGGGCTGGGGCCAACGTCCTGACTTTC. It codes for CASSDVGAGANVLTF.

The chain carries TRBV15 and TRBJ1-3; D is unclear. This CDR3 has 12 amino acids. Looked up from germline, CDR1 is LNHNV and CDR2 is YYDKDF (reference sequence). V lost 5 bases and J lost 8, with 10 bases in between. CDR3 sequence: CATSQYGDTIYF. The CDR3 DNA follows: TGTGCCACCAGCCAATATGGGGACACCATATATTTT.

This clone is a singleton in its sample. The chain joins TRBV28 to TRBJ2-1, with D possibly TRBD1 on 6 matching bases. Trimming left V 3 bases short and J 0 bases short, with 9 bases between. This CDR3 is built from 15 residues. From germline, CDR1 is MDHEN and CDR2 SYDVKM. The CDR3 DNA sequence: TGTGCCAGCAGTTTGACAGGCCTCTCCTACAATGAGCAGTTCTTC. This codes for CASSLTGLSYNEQFF.

This clone came up once. This rearrangement joins TRBV29-1 to TRBJ2-1, with 9 bases matching TRBD2. Trimming at V came to 1 base and at J to 9 bases, leaving 4 bases not matched to a gene. CDR1 and CDR2 (germline): SQVTM, ANQGSEA. There are 13 residues in the CDR3. The CDR3 sequence is CSVEGLAAGEQFF. CDR3 coding DNA: TGCAGCGTTGAAGGACTAGCGGCGGGTGAGCAGTTCTTC.

CDR3 protein: CASSPHEGEQYF. The CDR3 region has the DNA TGTGCCAGCAGCCCCCACGAGGGCGAGCAGTACTTC. The rearrangement uses TRBV9 and TRBJ2-7, with D tentatively TRBD2 (5 bases). Germline V gene sequence: CDR1 SGDLS, CDR2 YYNGEE. Between the trimmed V and J ends, which lost 4 bases and 6 bases, there was a span of 11 bases. There are 12 residues in the CDR3.

This rearrangement joins TRBV28 to TRBJ2-2; D is possibly TRBD2 (6 bases). CDR1 and CDR2 from the germline V gene are MDHEN and SYDVKM. The length of the CDR3 is 16 residues. Trimming left V 6 bases short and J 4 bases short, with 18 bases between. CDR3 region: CASSFFVGGGTGELFF. In nucleotides, the CDR3 is TGTGCCAGCAGCTTTTTCGTGGGGGGAGGCACCGGGGAGCTGTTTTTT.

CDR3 loop: CASSQDLEGNYGYTF. In DNA, the CDR3 is TGCGCCAGCAGCCAAGATCTGGAGGGTAACTATGGCTACACCTTC. This chain links TRBV4-1 with TRBJ1-2; D not resolved. CDR3 length: 15 residues. In germline, CDR1 is MGHRA, CDR2 YSYEKL. V was clipped by 0 bases and J by 1 base, with 9 bases between them.

This clone was detected only a few times. V and J are TRBV19 and TRBJ1-1; D is possibly TRBD1 (6 bases). V was shortened by 6 bases and J by 4 bases, with 9 bases between the two germline ends. The CDR3 sequence is 12 residues long. Germline lookup yields CDR1 LNHDA and CDR2 SQIVND (reference sequence). Here the CDR3 reads CASSSGATEAFF. In DNA, the CDR3 is TGTGCCAGTAGCTCAGGGGCCACTGAAGCTTTCTTT.